This T cell receptor (beta chain) was recorded in a study of T cells in Graves' hyperthyroidism and ophthalmopathy (dated by TCRdb to between 2018 and 2020). Context from the whole study: Peripheral blood samples were taken at the time of initial diagnosis, prior to any treatment. The roughly 94 discovery patients were randomly split 7:3 into training and test sets. The study also compared thyroid tissue and blood T-cell repertoires from several Graves' hyperthyroidism patients. The paper reports TCR Vbeta CDR3 sequencing of roughly 140 peripheral blood samples: around 45 ophthalmopathy, approximately 74 hyperthyroidism and around 17 progressor patients. A discovery cohort of about 96 patients, about 44 with Graves' ophthalmopathy and under 60 with stable Graves' hyperthyroidism, was used to find distinguishing TCR V-J signatures. Once sampling was done, hyperthyroidism patients were given methimazole at a starting dose of 30 mg daily, whereas ophthalmopathy patients were given high-dose intravenous methylprednisolone. An independent validation cohort of under 20 hyperthyroidism patients and over 15 patients who later progressed to ophthalmopathy tested prospective prediction of ophthalmopathy. Results the study describes overall, beyond this receptor: No statistical method was used to fix the sample size in advance, and group allocation was not hidden from the investigators. Most expanded thyroid clonotypes (frequency above 0.001) were also detected in blood, a finding suggesting that blood repertoires may reflect thyroid immune responses. A model built on a 13 V-J signature distinguished ophthalmopathy from stable hyperthyroidism, reaching about 88% sensitivity and about 81% specificity in cross-validation and 80%/75% in testing. In validation, the model predicted progression to ophthalmopathy with over 60% sensitivity and less than 75% specificity, a median of about 6.7 months before onset.

As regards this clonotype: The antigen it binds to is not known. Mismatch with germline at one junction end may stem from a read error.

In the ophthalmopathy patients, disease was moderately to severely active, with a Clinical Activity Score of 3 or more, a NOSPECS grade of 4 or more, and a duration of less than 3 months. Any patient with an uncontrolled infection, another autoimmune disease, pregnancy or lactation was excluded. Diagnoses were established on the basis of clinical symptoms, serum thyroxine and TRAb, thyroid ultrasound, and orbital computed tomography. Ficoll-Paque density gradient centrifugation was used to isolate PBMCs from about 10 ml of fresh peripheral blood. Total RNA was extracted using Trizol reagent, and RNA quality was assessed on an Agilent 2100 Bioanalyzer. TCR beta CDR3 regions were amplified from RNA transcripts. The first round of RT-PCR for the TCR CDR3 was performed with the HTBI primer set and the Qiagen OneStep RT-PCR kit. Libraries were constructed in a second round of multiplex PCR, after which size selection and purification were carried out. Libraries were sequenced paired-end with 100 bp reads on an Illumina HiSeq2000. As for the original processing: SOAPnuke was used to process the raw data, removing reads that contained adapters or uncalled bases, had a mean Phred below 15, or lacked an exact match to the constant primer or identifier. High-quality paired reads were merged with COPE v1.2.5, and unique nucleotide sequences were defined as clonotypes. MiTCR v1.1 was used to align clonotypes to the IMGT TRBV, TRBD and TRBJ reference segments. The analysis was restricted to V-J combinations with a frequency above 0.0001, which together covered 99.2% of the repertoires. A TCS score was defined as the ratio between F50 (clonal expansion) and ExV (chaos), using BLOSUM62-based TCRdist between CDR3 peptides within each V-J. Welch's t-statistics and random forest reduced around 510 V-J features to 13, which were used in a naive Bayes classifier (R e1071). TCRdb trimmed public reads at Q25 via fastp, called clones via MiXCR and kept in-frame beta chains. Each entry merges the rows of one CDR3 protein and shows their most common DNA and genes. The V and J calls here are based on TCRdb, not the publication. The sample records nearly 600,000 distinct CDR3 sequences, over 12% of which are singletons. The top ten clonotypes cover 7% to 9% of the sample.

From the germline V gene, CDR1 is KGHSH and CDR2 is LQKENI. Including cysteine and phenylalanine, the CDR3 has 17 amino acids. The CDR3 DNA has 51 bases and is translated from base 1. The chain couples TRBV18 to TRBJ2-1; 13 central nucleotides agree with TRBD2. The receptor comes from a woman aged 18-30 years with Graves' ophthalmopathy. Sample: blood. The CDR3 has the sequence CASSPRTSGSGYNEQSF. In nucleotide form, the sequence is TGTGCCAGCTCACCAAGGACTAGCGGGAGCGGCTACAATGAGCAGTCCTTC. The reference TRBV18 and TRBJ2-1 proteins fill in what lies around the CDR3, so the full variable domain reads NAGVMQNPRHLVRRRGQEARLRCSPMKGHSHVYWYRQLPEEGLKFMVYLQKENIIDESGMPKERFSAEFPKEGPSILRIQQVVRGDSAAYFCASSPRTSGSGYNEQSFGPGTRLTVL.